Below, 14 T cell receptor beta chains from the same sample are listed, as sequenced in a study of B cell selection in AIRE deficiency (dated by TCRdb to about 2019). CD4+CD25hiCD127low/negative cells were sorted as the regulatory T cell population. Receptors were amplified or captured by the immunoSEQ multiplex PCR assay. TCRdb stores this immuneACCESS table with in-frame sequences only. Part of the clones is absent; in the studies checked, under half of the shortfall reflects unresolved V genes, and no reason is known for the rest. Recorded for this sample are some 25,000 clones; around 93% of them occurred a single time. Clones ranked in the top ten supply around 1.1% of the sample. The specimen sequenced was CD4+CD25+ Tregs sorted from PBMCs. The receptors were gathered from a human donor in good health.

This chain links TRBV6-5 with TRBJ1-2; a weak D match, TRBD1 (5 bases). The CDR3 is 13 amino acids. Trimming pared 1 base from V and 7 bases from J, leaving 10 bases between. CDR1 is MNHEY, CDR2 SVGAGI, per germline. CDR3 protein: CASSYLGVSGYTF. CDR3 bases: TGTGCCAGCAGTTACTTAGGGGTTTCTGGCTACACCTTC.

The genes are TRBV9 and TRBJ2-3; D ambiguous. Germline lookup yields CDR1 SGDLS and CDR2 YYNGEE. Between the trimmed V and J ends, which lost 0 bases and 5 bases, there was a span of 4 bases. The CDR3 runs 12 residues. In DNA form, the CDR3 reads TGTGCCAGCAGCGTAGTTGGAGATACGCAGTATTTT. Translation gives CASSVVGDTQYF.

V is TRBV29-1 and J is TRBJ2-7; D is uncertain. V lost 6 bases, J lost 3 bases, and 24 bases lay in between. The V gene's germline CDR1 is SQVTM and CDR2 ANQGSEA. This CDR3 contains 16 residues. The CDR3 coding sequence is TGCAGCGTCCGAAAATCCCTTGTCCATCCCCACTACGAGCAGTACTTC. Its protein product is CSVRKSLVHPHYEQYF.

J is TRBJ2-3 and V is TRBV7-2; perhaps TRBD1 as D (6 bases). The CDR3 covers 16 residues. Germline assignment: CDR1 SGHTA and CDR2 FQGNSA. Trimming took 5 bases from V and 6 from J, leaving 21 bases between them. The chain's CDR3 is CASSLQGSGLLDTQYF. The CDR3 DNA is TGTGCCAGCAGCCTACAGGGCAGTGGCCTACTGGATACGCAGTATTTT.

J is TRBJ1-1 and V is TRBV5-1; 8 bases agree with TRBD1. The CDR3 is 15 amino acids. Unmatched junction bases numbered 9, after V lost 3 bases and J lost 5 bases. CDR1 is SGHRS, CDR2 YFSETQ, per germline. The DNA for the CDR3 is TGCGCCAGCAGCTCGAAACTTCAGGGGGCAACTGAAGCTTTCTTT. Translation gives CASSSKLQGATEAFF.

This sequence joins TRBV4-1 and TRBJ2-1; TRBD2 matches at 7 bases. The CDR3 is made up of 17 amino acids. With 0 bases clipped from V and 3 bases from J, the junction kept 8 bases outside the gene matches. Germline loops: CDR1 MGHRA, CDR2 YSYEKL. Here the CDR3 reads CASSQDGGGFYYNEQFF. CDR3 DNA sequence: TGCGCCAGCAGCCAAGATGGGGGGGGATTCTACTACAATGAGCAGTTCTTC.

The chain combines TRBV10-1 with TRBJ2-3; no reliable D call. V was shortened by 0 bases and J by 0 bases, with 10 bases between the two germline ends. CDR1 is WNHNN, CDR2 SYGVQD, per germline (reference sequence). This CDR3 has 16 amino acids. The CDR3 nucleotides read TGCGCCAGCAGTGAGTCGCCGGCATCTAGCACAGATACGCAGTATTTT. This codes for CASSESPASSTDTQYF.

J is TRBJ1-2 and V is TRBV30, with D hard to call. The CDR3 length is 14 residues. Germline CDR1 is GTSNPN and CDR2 is SVGIG (reference sequence). The CDR3 region has the DNA TGTGCTCTGGGAGAAGGTACCTGGAACTATGGCTACACCTTC. The encoded protein is CALGEGTWNYGYTF.

The chain has TRBV7-8 and TRBJ2-7, with a weak D call TRBD1 (5 bases). Germline V gives CDR1 SGHVS, CDR2 FQNEAQ. This CDR3 has 13 residues. V lost 1 base and J lost 3, with 7 bases in between. This CDR3 reads CASSLEGRYEQYF. The DNA for the CDR3 is TGTGCCAGCAGCTTAGAGGGGCGCTACGAGCAGTACTTC. Supplemented by reference TRBV7-8 and TRBJ2-7, the full variable domain reads GAGVSQSPRYKVAKRGQDVALRCDPISGHVSLFWYQQALGQGPEFLTYFQNEAQLDKSGLPSDRFFAERPEGSVSTLKIQRTQQEDSAVYLCASSLEGRYEQYFGPGTRLTVT.

This clone appeared once. V is TRBV18 and J is TRBJ1-1, with D unresolved. V lost 6 bases to trimming and J lost 1 base, with 9 bases between them. The CDR3 length is 13 residues. Germline CDR1 and CDR2: KGHSH and LQKENI. CDR3 bases: TGTGCCAGCTCCCCTGAACAGAACACTGAAGCTTTCTTT. Amino acid sequence: CASSPEQNTEAFF.

The chain recombines TRBV5-1 with TRBJ2-7; D possibly corresponds to TRBD1 (6 bases). V was cut by 3 bases and J by 2 bases, with 15 bases left in between. Looked up from germline, CDR1 is SGHRS and CDR2 is YFSETQ. There are 15 residues in the CDR3. CDR3 DNA sequence: TGCGCCAGCAGCTCGTCCGGGACATCGCCCTACGAGCAGTACTTC. Its translation: CASSSSGTSPYEQYF.

This rearrangement joins TRBV4-3 to TRBJ2-7; D gene ambiguous. CDR1 and CDR2 from the germline V gene are LGHNA and YSLEER. The CDR3 has 14 amino acids. Deletions cut 2 bases from V and 0 bases from J, with 8 bases between. The CDR3 spells CASSQFASSYEQYF. The CDR3, as DNA: TGCGCCAGCAGCCAATTCGCGAGCTCCTACGAGCAGTACTTC.

The chain carries TRBV2 and TRBJ2-3; 8 nucleotides match TRBD2. CDR3 size: 17 residues. Per germline, CDR1 SNHLY and CDR2 FYNNEI. The V gene end was trimmed by 3 bases and the J gene end by 4 bases; junction bases not matched to a gene: 12. The CDR3 protein is CASSDGSGRGGPDTQYF. DNA for the CDR3: TGTGCCAGCAGTGACGGGTCCGGCCGGGGGGGCCCAGATACGCAGTATTTT.

This clone was counted a single time. The chain is built from TRBV6-6 and TRBJ1-2, with no clear D. Trimming took 5 bases from V and 6 from J, leaving 16 bases between them. Germline CDR1 reads MNHNY; CDR2 reads SVGAGI (reference sequence). This CDR3 contains 14 residues. The DNA of the CDR3 is TGTGCCAGCAGTCCCGGCCGGGGTTCCCATGGCTACACCTTC. Translated: CASSPGRGSHGYTF.